The following is a TCR beta chain sequence with its context. The data are from a study of cytomegalovirus exposure and HLA in healthy donors. PCR employed 60 Vbeta and 13 Jbeta primers. Clones were read by immunoSEQ multiplex PCR, and TCRdb kept only the in-frame ones, dropping some. This table holds about 76,000 clones, around 70% found once. The CDR3 is made up of 15 amino acids. Germline assignment: CDR1 SGHVS and CDR2 FQNEAQ. Trimming took 1 base from V and 0 from J; bases not matched to a gene: 1. This TCR derives from a woman between 35 and 50 years old in good health and CMV-seropositive. The sample comprised PBMCs. V and J are TRBV7-8 and TRBJ1-1; 8 bases agree with TRBD1. The CDR3, as DNA: TGTGCCAGCAGCTTAGGGGGACAGGTGAACACTGAAGCTTTCTTT. Amino acid sequence: CASSLGGQVNTEAFF. The full variable domain, its missing parts supplied by reference TRBV7-8 and TRBJ1-1, is GAGVSQSPRYKVAKRGQDVALRCDPISGHVSLFWYQQALGQGPEFLTYFQNEAQLDKSGLPSDRFFAERPEGSVSTLKIQRTQQEDSAVYLCASSLGGQVNTEAFFGQGTRLTVV.